The next 20 T cell receptor beta chains were all read from a single sample in a study of cytomegalovirus exposure and HLA in healthy donors. 13 Jbeta primers and 60 Vbeta primers were used for the PCR. Some clones are missing from TCRdb's copy, which holds only in-frame ones; the method was immunoSEQ multiplex PCR. The sample carries 150,000 to 200,000 clones, approximately 85% recorded once. The material sequenced was PBMCs. These receptors all stem from a man younger than 30 in good health and CMV-seronegative.

The CDR3, as DNA: TGTGCCAGCACCGCCGACAGGGACGGCAATCAGCCCCAGCATTTT. This gives the protein CASTADRDGNQPQHF. The V and J genes are TRBV6-5 and TRBJ1-5; 7 bases align to TRBD1. Germline V gene sequence: CDR1 MNHEY, CDR2 SVGAGI. The CDR3 loop spans 15 amino acids. J lost 2 bases, V lost 7 bases, and 8 bases had no gene match.

This clone came up once. This chain links TRBV19 with TRBJ1-1; D not resolved. The CDR3 loop spans 14 amino acids. Germline CDR1 LNHDA, CDR2 SQIVND (reference sequence). V was cut by 5 bases and J by 0 bases, with 10 bases left in between. The chain's CDR3 is CASSRGLVNTEAFF. CDR3 DNA sequence: TGTGCCAGTAGTCGCGGACTGGTGAACACTGAAGCTTTCTTT.

This clone was seen only once. The same CDR3 can be traced to other DNA sequences in this sample. This chain uses TRBV9 with TRBJ2-2; D unclear. Germline V gives CDR1 SGDLS, CDR2 YYNGEE. CDR3 length equals 12 residues. The germline V and J ends were trimmed by 0 bases and 5 bases, with 2 bases remaining between them. CDR3 in amino acids: CASSVATGELFF. CDR3 nucleotide sequence: TGTGCCAGCAGCGTAGCTACCGGGGAGCTGTTTTTT.

The J gene is TRBJ1-1, the V gene TRBV19; D not certain. From germline, CDR1 is LNHDA and CDR2 SQIVND (reference sequence). This CDR3 region has 12 residues. Trimming cost V 9 bases and J 3 bases, with 11 bases left between them. The CDR3 loop is CARHGEDTEAFF. The CDR3 DNA sequence: TGTGCCAGGCACGGGGAGGACACTGAAGCTTTCTTT.

The rearrangement uses TRBV27 and TRBJ2-7; 7 nucleotides line up with TRBD1. The V gene's germline CDR1 is MNHEY and CDR2 SMNVEV (reference sequence). The CDR3 extends over 13 amino acids. V was pared by 5 bases and J by 2 bases, with 3 bases of the junction left unmatched. This chain's CDR3 is CASSDRVAYEQYF. Here the CDR3 DNA reads TGTGCCAGCAGTGACAGGGTAGCCTACGAGCAGTACTTC.

The rearrangement uses TRBV5-6 and TRBJ1-2; 10 nucleotides match TRBD1. Germline trimming cut 5 bases from V and 5 bases from J; bases unmatched to any gene: 6. Germline loops: CDR1 SGHDT, CDR2 YYEEEE. The CDR3 covers 14 residues. Here the CDR3 DNA reads TGTGCCAGCAGTGACCGGGACAGGGGATATGGCTACACCTTC. This codes for CASSDRDRGYGYTF.

V and J are TRBV10-3 and TRBJ1-1; TRBD1 aligns across 9 bases. Trimming took 2 bases from V and 4 from J; bases not matched to a gene: 5. This CDR3 contains 15 residues. CDR1 is ENHRY, CDR2 SYGVKD, per germline. The CDR3 DNA sequence: TGTGCCATCAGTGAGCGGGACAGGGAAGGCACTGAAGCTTTCTTT. The encoded protein is CAISERDREGTEAFF.

The V and J genes are TRBV10-3 and TRBJ2-7; 7 nucleotides match TRBD1. CDR1 is ENHRY and CDR2 is SYGVKD in the germline V gene. V shed 5 bases, J shed 2 bases, and the junction held 3 bases outside the gene matches. The CDR3 spans 13 residues. The chain's CDR3 is CAISTGQPYEQYF. DNA of the CDR3: TGTGCCATCAGTACGGGACAGCCCTACGAGCAGTACTTC.

The sample holds one count of this clone. The CDR3 does not end in the conserved phenylalanine or tryptophan, so this is likely a read error. J is TRBJ2-7 and V is TRBV27; the match to TRBD1 covers 9 bases. The length of the CDR3 is 15 residues. Germline trimming cut 0 bases from V and 3 bases from J; bases unmatched to any gene: 3. Germline CDR1 reads MNHEY; CDR2 reads SMNVEV (reference sequence). DNA for the CDR3: TGTGCCAGCAGTTTATCCACAGGGGGCTACTACGAGCAGTACCTC. Amino acids: CASSLSTGGYYEQYL.

This clone appeared a few times. The chain recombines TRBV7-5 with TRBJ1-5. TRBV7-5 has pseudogene status. This CDR3 has 13 amino acids. CDR3 in amino acids: CASASDSNQPQHF. CDR3 nucleotides: TGTGCCAGCGCCAGCGACTCCAATCAGCCCCAGCATTTT.

The chain has TRBV5-1 and TRBJ1-1, with 7 bases identical to TRBD1. This CDR3 is built from 14 residues. J was trimmed by 7 bases and V by 4 bases; bases with no gene match: 10. Germline CDR1 is SGHRS and CDR2 is YFSETQ. CDR3 region: CASSGGRQGDEAFF. As DNA, the CDR3 is TGCGCCAGCAGCGGGGGGCGACAGGGTGATGAAGCTTTCTTT.

The J gene is TRBJ2-7, the V gene TRBV11-2; D is unclear. The germline gives CDR1 SGHAT, CDR2 FQNNGV. This CDR3 contains 14 residues. Trimming pared 2 bases from V and 0 bases from J, leaving 8 bases between. The CDR3 is CASSLPRNSYEQYF. For the CDR3, the DNA is TGTGCCAGCAGCTTACCGCGGAACTCCTACGAGCAGTACTTC. The full variable domain, its missing parts supplied by reference TRBV11-2 and TRBJ2-7, is EAGVAQSPRYKIIEKRQSVAFWCNPISGHATLYWYQQILGQGPKLLIQFQNNGVVDDSQLPKDRFSAERLKGVDSTLKIQPAKLEDSAVYLCASSLPRNSYEQYFGPGTRLTVT.

The V and J genes are TRBV20-1 and TRBJ2-1; D not certain. The germline gives CDR1 DFQATT, CDR2 SNEGSKA (reference sequence). CDR3 length equals 11 residues. The ends were cut back, 7 bases at V and 4 bases at J, with 8 bases in the middle. The CDR3 DNA follows: TGCAGTGTCGGCGGTTACAATGAGCAGTTCTTC. This translates into CSVGGYNEQFF.

The chain combines TRBV7-2 with TRBJ2-5; unclear D gene. CDR1 and CDR2 from the germline V gene are SGHTA and FQGNSA. Trimming removed 5 bases from V and 4 bases from J, with 17 bases in between. The CDR3 has 15 amino acids. The CDR3 DNA reads TGTGCCAGCAGCCCCCAAGCGCAGTTAAGAGAGACCCAGTACTTC. Protein: CASSPQAQLRETQYF.

The rearrangement links TRBV5-6 to TRBJ2-7, with 8 bases lining up with TRBD1. Germline CDR1 is SGHDT and CDR2 is YYEEEE. The length of the CDR3 is 14 residues. V lost 3 bases and J lost 0; bases outside the gene matches: 2. The CDR3 DNA reads TGTGCCAGCAGCTGGGGACAGGCCTCCTACGAGCAGTACTTC. As protein: CASSWGQASYEQYF.

The rearrangement uses TRBV27 and TRBJ2-7; 8 nucleotides line up with TRBD1. Trimming cost V 0 bases and J 2 bases; bases outside gene matches: 3. The CDR3 totals 15 residues. In germline, CDR1 is MNHEY, CDR2 SMNVEV (reference sequence). CDR3 in amino acids: CASSLSGDRTYEQYF. The CDR3 DNA follows: TGTGCCAGCAGTTTATCGGGGGACAGGACCTACGAGCAGTACTTC.

The chain links TRBV5-5 to TRBJ2-1, with no clear D. The CDR3 has 12 amino acids. Germline loops: CDR1 SGHKS, CDR2 YYEKEE (reference sequence). The V gene lost 2 bases and the J gene lost 2 bases, with 2 bases spanning the gap. CDR3 residues: CASSFTYNEQFF. CDR3 DNA sequence: TGTGCCAGCAGCTTCACCTACAATGAGCAGTTCTTC.

The rearrangement links TRBV5-1 to TRBJ1-6; D is uncertain. V dropped 3 bases and J dropped 0 bases, with 10 bases sitting between them. The CDR3 is made up of 16 amino acids. The germline gives CDR1 SGHRS, CDR2 YFSETQ. CDR3 region: CASSWRESSYNSPLHF. In DNA, the CDR3 is TGCGCCAGCAGCTGGAGGGAGAGCTCCTATAATTCACCCCTCCACTTT.

The chain joins TRBV4-3 to TRBJ2-3; D possibly corresponds to TRBD1 (6 bases). The CDR3 is 18 residues long. The V gene's germline CDR1 is LGHNA and CDR2 YSLEER. V gave up 4 bases and J gave up 2 bases, with 22 bases separating them. CDR3 amino acids: CASSPRVRQGRPTDTQYF. In nucleotides, the CDR3 is TGCGCCAGCAGCCCAAGAGTCCGCCAGGGGCGACCCACAGATACGCAGTATTTT.

The chain uses TRBV5-1 and TRBJ2-1; TRBD2 matches at 9 bases. Germline lookup yields CDR1 SGHRS and CDR2 YFSETQ. This CDR3 is built from 15 residues. V lost 3 bases to trimming and J lost 4 bases; unmatched junction nucleotides: 5. The CDR3 nucleotides are TGCGCCAGCAGCTCGGGGACTAGCAGATACAATGAGCAGTTCTTC. This encodes CASSSGTSRYNEQFF.